This TCR beta chain was documented in a study of blood T cell repertoires in COVID-19. On the study more broadly: The study drew acute and convalescent COVID-19 samples from the United States, Italy and Spain. From T cells, B-cell-depleted T cells, or PBMCs came the material, which was cDNA or gDNA.

The CDR3 length is 14 residues. Germline assignment: CDR1 LGHDT and CDR2 YNNKEL (reference sequence). The ends lost 6 bases at V and 0 bases at J; junction bases unmatched: 4. As handled by the study authors: Estimation of nucleated cell counts was performed using reference gene primer amplification. Method: immunoSEQ multiplex PCR; TCRdb's copy keeps in-frame clones and lacks some. That table supplies the V and J calls and clone size; D and trimming were determined from the DNA. The sample has fewer than 35,000 clones, roughly 82% seen once. The clonotype was recovered from a man aged 80 or over with active or convalescent COVID-19. The V call is TRBV3-1 (or the pseudogene TRBV3-2), the J call TRBJ1-2, with 7 nucleotides matching TRBD1. The specimen sequenced was peripheral blood. The CDR3 DNA is TGTGCCAGCAGACGACAGGGACCTAACTATGGCTACACCTTC. Amino acids: CASRRQGPNYGYTF.